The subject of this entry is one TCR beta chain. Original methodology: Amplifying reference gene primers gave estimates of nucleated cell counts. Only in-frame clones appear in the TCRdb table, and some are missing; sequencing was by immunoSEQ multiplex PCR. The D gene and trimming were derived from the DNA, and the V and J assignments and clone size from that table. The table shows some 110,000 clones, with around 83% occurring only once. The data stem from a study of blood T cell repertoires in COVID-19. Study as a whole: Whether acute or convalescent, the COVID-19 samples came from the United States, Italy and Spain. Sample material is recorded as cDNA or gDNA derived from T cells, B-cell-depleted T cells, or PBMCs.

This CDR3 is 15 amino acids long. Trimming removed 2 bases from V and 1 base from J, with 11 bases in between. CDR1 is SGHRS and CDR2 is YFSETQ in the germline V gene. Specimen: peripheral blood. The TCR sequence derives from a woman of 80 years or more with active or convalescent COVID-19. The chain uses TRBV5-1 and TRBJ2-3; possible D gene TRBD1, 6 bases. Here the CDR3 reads CASSLAGGRTDTQYF. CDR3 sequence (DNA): TGCGCCAGCAGCTTAGCTGGGGGCCGCACAGATACGCAGTATTTT.